The 13 T cell receptor beta chains given below trace back to one sample, sequenced in a study of siplizumab effects on memory and regulatory T cells. Assay: immunoSEQ multiplex PCR; the TCRdb copy retains only in-frame clones and omits some. This table holds roughly 80,000 clones, 80% to 90% found once. Sequencing was done on a sample of Tregs sorted from blood. The source is a human donor in good health.

In DNA, the CDR3 is TGTGCCAGCAGTTACGAGGTGGGGGCCCTCGGCTATGGCTACACCTTC. The encoded protein is CASSYEVGALGYGYTF. The chain couples TRBV6-5 to TRBJ1-2; possibly TRBD1 for D (6 bases). The CDR3 contains 16 residues. V lost 2 bases, J lost 4 bases, and 17 bases lay in between. CDR1 and CDR2 (germline): MNHEY, SVGAGI.

This rearrangement joins TRBV28 to TRBJ1-2; D gene unclear. Trimming removed 5 bases at V and 5 bases at J, with 9 bases between. Germline V CDR1 and CDR2: MDHEN, SYDVKM. The CDR3 length is 12 residues. In nucleotides, the CDR3 is TGTGCCAGCAGTAGGACTGCTTATGGCTACACCTTC. Its protein product is CASSRTAYGYTF.

The rearrangement joins TRBV20-1 to TRBJ2-5; D possibly corresponds to TRBD2 (6 bases). The CDR3 has 11 residues. Germline V gene data show CDR1 as DFQATT and CDR2 as SNEGSKA (reference sequence). The ends were cut back, 7 bases at V and 5 bases at J, with 11 bases in the middle. This CDR3 reads CSEGRQETQYF. The DNA of the CDR3 is TGCAGTGAGGGGAGGCAGGAGACCCAGTACTTC.

J is TRBJ1-1 and V is TRBV5-6; D call uncertain. The germline V gene encodes CDR1 SGHDT and CDR2 YYEEEE. The length of the CDR3 is 11 residues. V was shortened by 6 bases and J by 1 base, with 4 bases between the two germline ends. Written as DNA, the CDR3 is TGTGCCAGCACCTGGAACACTGAAGCTTTCTTT. Its protein product is CASTWNTEAFF.

The chain combines TRBV5-1 with TRBJ2-1, with TRBD2 matching 12 bases. The CDR3 runs 18 residues. V lost 0 bases and J lost 5; bases outside the gene matches: 9. Germline V lookup: CDR1 SGHRS, CDR2 YFSETQ. CDR3 DNA sequence: TGCGCCAGCAGCTTGGCCCCCTCCCTAGCGGGGGGGAACAATGAGCAGTTCTTC. Its translation: CASSLAPSLAGGNNEQFF.

J is TRBJ1-1 and V is TRBV29-1; D not certain. CDR3 length: 11 amino acids. CDR1 is SQVTM, CDR2 ANQGSEA, per germline. With 3 bases removed from V and 5 bases from J, the gap between germline ends came to 7 bases. The CDR3 here is CSVDSLTEAFF. CDR3 DNA: TGCAGCGTTGATAGTTTGACTGAAGCTTTCTTT.

For the CDR3, the DNA is TGCGCCAGCAGCTTGGATCAGGCTGATGGCTACACCTTC. Protein product: CASSLDQADGYTF. The chain recombines TRBV5-1 with TRBJ1-2, with D unclear. CDR3 length: 13 residues. Germline CDR1 reads SGHRS; CDR2 reads YFSETQ. V lost 0 bases and J 6 bases, leaving 9 bases between the germline ends.

This sequence joins TRBV19 and TRBJ1-1; possible D gene TRBD1, 6 bases. The CDR3 totals 15 residues. Trimming left V 4 bases short and J 4 bases short, with 16 bases between. Germline-derived CDR1 and CDR2 are LNHDA and SQIVND (reference sequence). CDR3 in DNA: TGTGCCAGTAGTACTAGGGGGGGCCGGGGCACTGAAGCTTTCTTT. Encoded protein: CASSTRGGRGTEAFF. Looking up the rest from reference TRBV19 and TRBJ1-1 gives the full variable domain: DGGITQSPKYLFRKEGQNVTLSCEQNLNHDAMYWYRQDPGQGLRLIYYSQIVNDFQKGDIAEGYSVSREKKESFPLTVTSAQKNPTAFYLCASSTRGGRGTEAFFGQGTRLTVV.

This chain links TRBV9 with TRBJ1-1; D unclear. The V end lost 3 bases, the J end lost 3 bases, and 15 bases lay between the germline ends. This CDR3 comprises 15 residues. Germline CDR1 SGDLS, CDR2 YYNGEE. CDR3 loop: CASSALVRADTEAFF. In DNA, the CDR3 is TGTGCCAGCAGCGCACTGGTGCGAGCGGACACTGAAGCTTTCTTT.

The chain employs TRBV21-1 and TRBJ1-1. TRBV21-1 is flagged as a pseudogene. CDR3 length: 21 amino acids. The DNA for the CDR3 is TGTGCCAGCAGCAAAGAGGGTACGAGAGGGCTTCGCTCCACCGAACCCACTGAAGCTTTCTTT. Translation gives CASSKEGTRGLRSTEPTEAFF.

The chain combines TRBV2 with TRBJ2-3; 9 bases are a match to TRBD2. Trimming removed 4 bases from V and 6 bases from J; junction bases left unmatched: 8. Germline CDR1 SNHLY, CDR2 FYNNEI. The CDR3 consists of 15 residues. The CDR3 DNA reads as TGTGCCAGCAGTGGTCGCGCGGGGGGGCCGGATACGCAGTATTTT. Translation gives CASSGRAGGPDTQYF.

The rearrangement joins TRBV6-5 to TRBJ1-2; TRBD1 matches 8 bases. Germline V lookup: CDR1 MNHEY, CDR2 SVGAGI. Trimming cost V 1 base and J 4 bases; bases outside gene matches: 2. The CDR3 runs 14 residues. Here the CDR3 reads CASSYYTGGYGYTF. DNA for the CDR3: TGTGCCAGCAGTTACTATACAGGGGGCTATGGCTACACCTTC.

The rearrangement uses TRBV5-1 and TRBJ1-2; 8 nucleotides line up with TRBD1. With 0 bases clipped from V and 4 bases from J, the junction kept 8 bases outside the gene matches. The CDR3 has 16 amino acids. The germline gives CDR1 SGHRS, CDR2 YFSETQ. The CDR3 DNA is TGCGCCAGCAGCTTGGACAGGGGGTTTGGAGGCTATGGCTACACCTTC. Its protein is CASSLDRGFGGYGYTF.